This TCR beta chain was captured by sequencing in a study of CD8+ T cells in alopecia areata. Study-wide context: In an open-label trial, patients got 5 to 10 mg tofacitinib twice daily. Findings of the study overall: Alopecia totalis/universalis scalp especially showed more expanded CD8+ clones than normal scalp. Mice gave a clearer picture of TCR sharing than patients did, possibly for HLA-related reasons.

This clone was seen a single time. The antigen remains unidentified. RNA extraction and reverse transcription yielded cDNA as sequencing template. Here immunoSEQ multiplex PCR was the method, and the copy in TCRdb shows in-frame clones only, minus some. This table holds about 97,000 clones, approximately 42% found once. The sequenced sample consisted of CD4+ T cells sorted from blood. The clonotype was recovered from a human donor with alopecia areata.

CDR3 in amino acids: CASYGTSGRPFYNEQFF. CDR3 nucleotides: TGTGCCAGCTATGGGACTAGCGGGAGACCCTTCTACAATGAGCAGTTCTTC. The J gene is TRBJ2-1, the V gene TRBV27; TRBD2 matches 14 bases. The CDR3 covers 17 residues. The V and J ends lost 8 bases and 3 bases, in that order; junction bases with no gene match: 9. CDR1 and CDR2 (germline): MNHEY, SMNVEV (reference sequence).